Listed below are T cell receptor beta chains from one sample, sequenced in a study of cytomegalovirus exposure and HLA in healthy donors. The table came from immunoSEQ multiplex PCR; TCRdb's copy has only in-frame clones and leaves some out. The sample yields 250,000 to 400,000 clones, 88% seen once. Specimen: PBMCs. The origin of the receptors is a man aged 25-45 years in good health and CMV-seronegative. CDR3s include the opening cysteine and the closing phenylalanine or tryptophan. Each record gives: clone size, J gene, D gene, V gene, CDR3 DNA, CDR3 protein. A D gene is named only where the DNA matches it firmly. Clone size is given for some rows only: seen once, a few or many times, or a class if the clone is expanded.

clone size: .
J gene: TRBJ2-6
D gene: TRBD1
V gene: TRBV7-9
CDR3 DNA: TGTGCCAGCAGCTCGAGGACAGGGACGAGTGCTGGGGCCAACGTCCTGACTTTC
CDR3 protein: CASSSRTGTSAGANVLTF

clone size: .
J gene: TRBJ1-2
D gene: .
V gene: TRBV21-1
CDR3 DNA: TGTGCCAGCAGCAAAGAGGCGGGGGATGGCTACACCTTC
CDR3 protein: CASSKEAGDGYTF

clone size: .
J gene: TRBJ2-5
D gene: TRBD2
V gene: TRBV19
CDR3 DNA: TGTGCCAGTAGTATTCGACCCGGGACTAGGAAAGAGACCCAGTACTTC
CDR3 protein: CASSIRPGTRKETQYF

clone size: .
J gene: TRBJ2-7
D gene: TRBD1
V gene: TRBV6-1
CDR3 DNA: TGTGCCAGCAGTGAAACCCTACTGGACAGGGGGCCCTACGAGCAGTACTTC
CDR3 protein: CASSETLLDRGPYEQYF

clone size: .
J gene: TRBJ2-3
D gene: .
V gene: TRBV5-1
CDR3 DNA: TGCGCCAGCAGCTTGGGCGATTTAGTCAGGGACTTCACAGATACGCAGTATTTT
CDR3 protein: CASSLGDLVRDFTDTQYF

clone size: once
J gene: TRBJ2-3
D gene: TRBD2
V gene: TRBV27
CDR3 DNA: TGTGCCAGCAGGGGACTAGCGGGGGGACAAGATACGCAGTATTTT
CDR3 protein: CASRGLAGGQDTQYF

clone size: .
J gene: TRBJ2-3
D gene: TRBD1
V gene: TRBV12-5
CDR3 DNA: TGTGCTAGTGGTTTGGTAGCCTCGGGACAGGGGCGTAGCACAGATACGCAGTATTTT
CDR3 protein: CASGLVASGQGRSTDTQYF

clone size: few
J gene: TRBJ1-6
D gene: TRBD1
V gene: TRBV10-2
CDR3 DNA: TGCGCCAGCAGTGACCTGGGGACAGGGTCTAATTCACCCCTCCACTTT
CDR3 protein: CASSDLGTGSNSPLHF

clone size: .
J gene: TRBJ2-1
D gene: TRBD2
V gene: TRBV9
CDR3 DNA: TGTGCCAGCAGCGATGGCGGGGGGCGCCCCTACAATGAGCAGTTCTTC
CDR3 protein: CASSDGGGRPYNEQFF

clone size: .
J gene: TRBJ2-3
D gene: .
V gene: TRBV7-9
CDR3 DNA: TGTGCCAGCAGCAAACCACTGGAGGTTGCGCAGTATTTT
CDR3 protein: CASSKPLEVAQYF

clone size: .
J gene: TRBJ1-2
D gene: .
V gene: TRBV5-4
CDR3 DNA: TGTGCCAGCAGCCCGATCGACCCGGGGACTTATGGCTACACCTTC
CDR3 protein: CASSPIDPGTYGYTF

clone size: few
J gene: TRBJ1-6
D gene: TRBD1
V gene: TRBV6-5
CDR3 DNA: TGTGCCAGCAGAACGACAGGGGGCGGTTCACCCCTCCACTTT
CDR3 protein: CASRTTGGGSPLHF

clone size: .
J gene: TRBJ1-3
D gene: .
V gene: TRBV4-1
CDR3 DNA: TGCGCCAGCAGCCAAGTGTCGGGCTCTGGAAACACCATATATTTT
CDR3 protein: CASSQVSGSGNTIYF

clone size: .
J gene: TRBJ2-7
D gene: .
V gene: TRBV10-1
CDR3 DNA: TGCGCCAGCTCAAGTAGGCAGACAGGAGGTGAGCAGTACTTC
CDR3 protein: CASSSRQTGGEQYF

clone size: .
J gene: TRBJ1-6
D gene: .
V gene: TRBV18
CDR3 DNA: TGTGCCAGCTCAGAAACAGGTTGGGGTTCACCCCTCCACTTT
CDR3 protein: CASSETGWGSPLHF

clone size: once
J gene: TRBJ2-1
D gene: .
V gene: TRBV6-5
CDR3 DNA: TGTGCCAGCAGTATCGCGGGGGAGCAGTTCTTC
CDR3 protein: CASSIAGEQFF

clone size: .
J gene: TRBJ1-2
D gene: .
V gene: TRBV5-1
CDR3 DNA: TGCGCCAGCGGGGACCGGGACACCGTCCACGGGGGCTACACCTTC
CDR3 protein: CASGDRDTVHGGYTF

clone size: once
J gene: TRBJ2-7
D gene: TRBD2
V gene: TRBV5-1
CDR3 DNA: TGCGCCAGCAGCTTGACTAGCGGGGATTTCTACGAGCAGTACTTC
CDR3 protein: CASSLTSGDFYEQYF

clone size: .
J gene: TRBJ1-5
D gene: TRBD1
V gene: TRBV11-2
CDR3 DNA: TGTGCCAGCAGCTTAGATTCCAGGGGGGAGCAGCCCCAGCATTTT
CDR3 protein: CASSLDSRGEQPQHF

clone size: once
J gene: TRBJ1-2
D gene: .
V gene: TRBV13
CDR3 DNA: TGTGCCAGCAGCTTTGAAGGGGTTAATGGCTACACCTTC
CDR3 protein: CASSFEGVNGYTF

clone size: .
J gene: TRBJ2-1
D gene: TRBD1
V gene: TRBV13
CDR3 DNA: TGTGCCAGCAGCTCTCGACAGGGCAATGAGCAGTTCTTC
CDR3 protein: CASSSRQGNEQFF

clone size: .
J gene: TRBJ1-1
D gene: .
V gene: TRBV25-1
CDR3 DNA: TGTGCCAGCAGCGACATGAACACTGAAGCTTTCTTT
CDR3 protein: CASSDMNTEAFF

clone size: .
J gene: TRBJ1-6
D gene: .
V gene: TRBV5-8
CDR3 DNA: TGTGCCAGCAGCTTCGGACTGACGATTAATTCACCCCTCCACTTT
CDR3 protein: CASSFGLTINSPLHF

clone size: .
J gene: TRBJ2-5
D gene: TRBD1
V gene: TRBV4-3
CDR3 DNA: TGCGCCAGCAGCCCTACCACAGGGGAGGAGACCCAGTACTTC
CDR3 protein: CASSPTTGEETQYF

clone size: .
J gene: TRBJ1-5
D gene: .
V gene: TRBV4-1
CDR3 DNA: TGCGCCAGCAGCCAGCTGGCCCTTAGCAATCAGCCCCAGCATTTT
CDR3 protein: CASSQLALSNQPQHF

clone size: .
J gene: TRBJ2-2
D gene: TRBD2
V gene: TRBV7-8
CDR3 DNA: TGTGCCAGCAGCGGCAGGACTAGCGGGGGGGTGAACACCGGGGAGCTGTTTTTT
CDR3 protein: CASSGRTSGGVNTGELFF

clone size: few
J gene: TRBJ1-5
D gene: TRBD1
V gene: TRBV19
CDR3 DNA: TGTGCCAGTAGTATAGGGGGACAGGGTGTCCAGCCCCAGCATTTT
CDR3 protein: CASSIGGQGVQPQHF

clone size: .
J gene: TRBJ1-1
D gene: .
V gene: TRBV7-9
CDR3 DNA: TGTGCCAGCAGCTTGGAGCAGTGGGGCTCGAGAGCTTTCTTT
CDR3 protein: CASSLEQWGSRAFF

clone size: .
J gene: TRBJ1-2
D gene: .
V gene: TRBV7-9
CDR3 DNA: TGTGCCAGCAGCTTAGTTGGGGGCTCTAACTATGGCTACACCTTC
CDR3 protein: CASSLVGGSNYGYTF

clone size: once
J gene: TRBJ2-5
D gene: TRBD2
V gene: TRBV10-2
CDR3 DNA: TGCGCCAGCAGGACTAGCGGGGTGGAGACCCAGTACTTC
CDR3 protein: CASRTSGVETQYF

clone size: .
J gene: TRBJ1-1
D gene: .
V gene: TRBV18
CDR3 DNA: TGTGCCAGCTCACCCCAGTGGGGGGACACTGAAGCTTTCTTT
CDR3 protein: CASSPQWGDTEAFF

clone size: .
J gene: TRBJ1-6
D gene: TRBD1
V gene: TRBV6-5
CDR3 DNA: TGTGCCTCCAACAACAGGGGAAGATTCGGTTCACCCCTCCACTTT
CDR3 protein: CASNNRGRFGSPLHF

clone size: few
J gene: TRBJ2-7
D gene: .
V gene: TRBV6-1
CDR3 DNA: TGTGCCAGCAGTGAAAACAGGGGGAGGGGGCAGTACTTC
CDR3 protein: CASSENRGRGQYF

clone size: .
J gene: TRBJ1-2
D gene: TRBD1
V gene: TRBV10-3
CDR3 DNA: TGTGCCATCAGCCTGGAGGAGGGGGCTGGCTACACCTTC
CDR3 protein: CAISLEEGAGYTF

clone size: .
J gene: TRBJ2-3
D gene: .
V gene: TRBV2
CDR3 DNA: TGTGCCAGCACGAGGGAAGACACAGATACGCAGTATTTT
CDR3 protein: CASTREDTDTQYF

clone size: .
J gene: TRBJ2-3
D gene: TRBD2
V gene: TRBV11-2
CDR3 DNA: TGTGCCAGCAGCTCGCGGGGGGATGGCACAGATACGCAGTATTTT
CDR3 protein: CASSSRGDGTDTQYF

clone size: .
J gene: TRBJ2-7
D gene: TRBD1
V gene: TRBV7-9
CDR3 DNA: TGTGCCAGCAGCTTGGGACAGGTTAACGAGCAGTACTTC
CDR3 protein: CASSLGQVNEQYF

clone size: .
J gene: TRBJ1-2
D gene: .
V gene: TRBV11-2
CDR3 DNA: TGTGCCAGCAGCTTAGGAGGGTTGGCGGACTCGTCATATGGCTACACCTTC
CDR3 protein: CASSLGGLADSSYGYTF

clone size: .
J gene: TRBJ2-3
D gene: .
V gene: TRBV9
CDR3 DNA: TGTGCCAGCAGCGTAGGTGGGCAGGCAAGCACAGATACGCAGTATTTT
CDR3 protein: CASSVGGQASTDTQYF

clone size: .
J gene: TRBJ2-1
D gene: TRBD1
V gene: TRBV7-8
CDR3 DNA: TGTGCCAGCAGCTGGGGACAGGGTTACAATGAGCAGTTCTTC
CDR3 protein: CASSWGQGYNEQFF

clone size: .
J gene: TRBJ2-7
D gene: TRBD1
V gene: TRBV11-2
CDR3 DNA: TGTGCCAGCAGCTTGCGGGACAGGGGTGCCTACGAGCAGTACTTC
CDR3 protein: CASSLRDRGAYEQYF

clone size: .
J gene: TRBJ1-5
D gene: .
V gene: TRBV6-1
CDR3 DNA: TGTGCCAGCTCCAGGGCCGATTATAGCAATCAGCCCCAGCATTTT
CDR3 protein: CASSRADYSNQPQHF

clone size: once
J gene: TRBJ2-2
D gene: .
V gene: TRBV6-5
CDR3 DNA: TGTGCCACCCTTAGACAGGACCATACCGGGGAGCTGTTTTTT
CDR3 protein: CATLRQDHTGELFF

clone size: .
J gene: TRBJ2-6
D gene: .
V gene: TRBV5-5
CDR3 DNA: TGTGCCAGCAGCTTGTCACAGACTGGGGCCAACGTCCTGACTTTC
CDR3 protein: CASSLSQTGANVLTF

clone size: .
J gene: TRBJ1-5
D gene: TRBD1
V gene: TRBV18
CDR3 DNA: TGTGCCAGCTCACCCGGGACAGGGACCAATCAGCCCCAGCATTTT
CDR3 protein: CASSPGTGTNQPQHF

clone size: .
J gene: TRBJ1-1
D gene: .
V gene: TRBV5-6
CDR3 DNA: TGTGCCAGCAGCTTGCCGAACTCTGAAGCTTTCTTT
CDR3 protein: CASSLPNSEAFF

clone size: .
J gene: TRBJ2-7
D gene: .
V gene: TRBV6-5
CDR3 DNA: TGTGCCAGCAGTAGGCCCGGACAGCACGAGCAGTACTTC
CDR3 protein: CASSRPGQHEQYF

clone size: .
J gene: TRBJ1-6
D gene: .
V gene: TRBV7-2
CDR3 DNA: TGTGCCAGCAGCTTAGGAGGGAATTCACCCCTCCACTTT
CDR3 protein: CASSLGGNSPLHF

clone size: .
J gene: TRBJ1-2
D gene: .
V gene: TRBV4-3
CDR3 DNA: TGCGCCAGCACCCAAAGTGGGGGGGCTCATCGTGGCTACACCTTC
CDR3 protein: CASTQSGGAHRGYTF

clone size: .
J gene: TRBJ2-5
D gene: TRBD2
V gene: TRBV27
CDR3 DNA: TGTGCCAGCAGTTCTGGGACTAGCGGGGGGGGAGAGACCCAGTACTTC
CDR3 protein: CASSSGTSGGGETQYF

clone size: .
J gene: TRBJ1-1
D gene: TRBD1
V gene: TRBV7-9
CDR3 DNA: TGTGCCAGCAGCAGAAGACAGGGAAACACTGAAGCTTTCTTT
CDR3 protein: CASSRRQGNTEAFF

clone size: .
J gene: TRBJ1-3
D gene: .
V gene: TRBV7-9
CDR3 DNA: TGTGCCAGCAGCTCATACCGACAGTATAACACCATATATTTT
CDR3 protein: CASSSYRQYNTIYF

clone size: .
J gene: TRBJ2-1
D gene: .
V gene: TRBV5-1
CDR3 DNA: TGCGCCAGCAGCTTATCTATCCGGGACAATGAGCAGTTCTTC
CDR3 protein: CASSLSIRDNEQFF

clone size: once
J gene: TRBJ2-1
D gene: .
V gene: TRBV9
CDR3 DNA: TGTGCCAGTCCTTCGGAGCAGTTCTTC
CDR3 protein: CASPSEQFF

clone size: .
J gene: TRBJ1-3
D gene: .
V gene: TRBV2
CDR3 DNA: TGTGCCAGCAGGCGCGGGGATAGCTCTGGAAACACCATATATTTT
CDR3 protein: CASRRGDSSGNTIYF